What follows are 17 T cell receptor beta chains derived from one specimen sequenced in a study of beta chain features in type 1 diabetes. The study, taken as a whole, reports: Moderately but significantly shorter TCRB CDR3s were found in Type 1 diabetes patients in all four CD4+ subsets.

cDNA synthesis used the whole RNA isolate, giving expressed TCRB sequences. Using immunoSEQ multiplex PCR, the repertoire was profiled, and TCRdb retains in-frame clones only, with some absent. In the table there are about 700,000 clones, around 15% of which are singletons. No cognate antigen is known for these TCRs. The sample was naive CD4+ T cells from blood. The receptors were gathered from a man between 18 and 35 years old with type 1 diabetes.

V gene TRBV2 combines with J gene TRBJ2-1; D is undetermined. The CDR3 extends over 14 amino acids. CDR1 is SNHLY, CDR2 FYNNEI, per germline. V was trimmed by 1 base and J by 9 bases, leaving 13 bases between them. CDR3 coding DNA: TGTGCCAGCAGTGAAGGGCTAGTGAGCGTTGAGCAGTTCTTC. Amino acid sequence: CASSEGLVSVEQFF.

This clone turned up a few times. This rearrangement joins TRBV2 to TRBJ2-5; the D is unclear. The J call may be wrong; the DNA end is better matched by TRBJ2-7. This CDR3 comprises 12 residues. Germline lookup yields CDR1 SNHLY and CDR2 FYNNEI. The CDR3 is CASSEGSLEQYF. DNA for the CDR3: TGTGCCAGCAGTGAGGGTTCCCTCGAGCAGTACTTC.

This clone was observed a few times. The rearrangement uses TRBV5-6 and TRBJ1-1; possibly TRBD1 for D (6 bases). This CDR3 has 14 amino acids. V was shortened by 2 bases and J by 4 bases, with 12 bases between the two germline ends. Germline CDR1 and CDR2: SGHDT and YYEEEE. The CDR3 loop is CASSLADRVTEAFF. The CDR3 coding sequence is TGTGCCAGCAGCTTAGCGGACAGAGTCACTGAAGCTTTCTTT.

The sample holds a few counts of this clone. The chain combines TRBV5-1 with TRBJ2-2, with D possibly called TRBD1 or TRBD2 (6 bases each). The CDR3 extends over 13 amino acids. Germline CDR1 and CDR2: SGHRS and YFSETQ. V lost 3 bases, J lost 6 bases, and 9 bases lay in between. CDR3 sequence reads: CASSSEGAGELFF. CDR3 coding DNA: TGCGCCAGCAGCTCGGAGGGGGCCGGGGAGCTGTTTTTT. Full variable domain (remainder filled in from reference TRBV5-1 and TRBJ2-2): KAGVTQTPRYLIKTRGQQVTLSCSPISGHRSVSWYQQTPGQGLQFLFEYFSETQRNKGNFPGRFSGRQFSNSRSEMNVSTLELGDSALYLCASSSEGAGELFFGEGSRLTVL.

This clone was detected only a few times. The rearrangement links TRBV28 to TRBJ2-1; TRBD1 matches at 7 bases. The CDR3 runs to 16 residues. Losses at the gene ends were 3 bases for V and 7 bases for J; bases not matched to a gene: 12. The germline CDR1 and CDR2 sequences are MDHEN and SYDVKM. DNA for the CDR3: TGTGCCAGCAGTTTCCCCCACAGGGGAGTTGGGAATGAGCAGTTCTTC. It is translated as CASSFPHRGVGNEQFF.

The sample holds a few counts of this clone. V usage is TRBV5-4 and J usage is TRBJ2-5; 12 bases fit TRBD2. The ends lost 4 bases at V and 5 bases at J; junction bases unmatched: 6. This CDR3 is built from 15 residues. Looked up from germline, CDR1 is SGHNT and CDR2 is YYREEE (reference sequence). For the CDR3, the DNA is TGTGCCAGCAGCCCCCGACTAGCGGGGGATGAGACCCAGTACTTC. The encoded protein is CASSPRLAGDETQYF.

This clone has more than one count but fewer than ten. The chain has TRBV27 and TRBJ1-2, with 7 bases that match TRBD1. V trimming: 3 bases; J trimming: 4 bases; junction bases outside the gene matches: 5. Germline CDR1 is MNHEY and CDR2 is SMNVEV (reference sequence). The CDR3 is 14 residues long. CDR3 sequence (DNA): TGTGCCAGCAGTTTGTCAGGGGGGGTCTATGGCTACACCTTC. Translated: CASSLSGGVYGYTF.

This clone was detected a few times. This chain joins TRBV7-9 and TRBJ1-5, with 7 bases aligning to TRBD1. The V and J ends lost 8 bases and 2 bases, in that order; junction bases with no gene match: 15. Germline values: CDR1 SEHNR, CDR2 FQNEAQ (reference sequence). This CDR3 comprises 17 residues. CDR3 coding DNA: TGTGCCAGCCAAAGGTCGAGGGGGCTAGGGGGCAATCAGCCCCAGCATTTT. Amino acids: CASQRSRGLGGNQPQHF.

The V call is TRBV18, the J call TRBJ2-2, with 11 bases that match TRBD2. The germline CDR1 and CDR2 sequences are KGHSH and LQKENI. With 0 bases clipped from V and 6 bases from J, the junction kept 3 bases outside the gene matches. CDR3 length equals 16 residues. The CDR3: CASSPPGLAESGELFF. CDR3 DNA sequence: TGTGCCAGCTCACCACCGGGACTAGCGGAATCCGGGGAGCTGTTTTTT.

This clone was observed a handful of times. This rearrangement joins TRBV2 to TRBJ1-1; D might be TRBD1 (6 bases). This CDR3 is 16 amino acids long. Germline V CDR1 and CDR2: SNHLY, FYNNEI. V dropped 11 bases and J dropped 2 bases, with 24 bases sitting between them. CDR3 loop: CAGEPKSGTKNTEAFF. The DNA for the CDR3 is TGTGCCGGAGAGCCTAAATCCGGGACAAAAAACACTGAAGCTTTCTTT.

The chain uses TRBV7-9 and TRBJ2-7, with TRBD2 matching 7 bases. V was pared by 3 bases and J by 2 bases, with 7 bases of the junction left unmatched. Germline CDR1 SEHNR, CDR2 FQNEAQ (reference sequence). The CDR3 is 15 residues long. CDR3 region: CASSLGEGSPYEQYF. As DNA, the CDR3 is TGTGCCAGCAGCTTGGGGGAGGGATCGCCCTACGAGCAGTACTTC.

This clone was counted a few times. The chain couples TRBV5-1 to TRBJ2-3; D tentatively fits TRBD1 or TRBD2 (5 bases each). With 3 bases removed from V and 6 bases from J, the gap between germline ends came to 5 bases. Germline values: CDR1 SGHRS, CDR2 YFSETQ. This CDR3 has 11 amino acids. CDR3 residues: CASSWGDTQYF. The CDR3 DNA sequence: TGCGCCAGCAGCTGGGGGGATACGCAGTATTTT. Supplemented by reference TRBV5-1 and TRBJ2-3, the full variable domain reads KAGVTQTPRYLIKTRGQQVTLSCSPISGHRSVSWYQQTPGQGLQFLFEYFSETQRNKGNFPGRFSGRQFSNSRSEMNVSTLELGDSALYLCASSWGDTQYFGPGTRLTVL.

The genes are TRBV28 and TRBJ2-7, with D possibly being TRBD1 (6 bases). CDR3 length equals 14 residues. Germline lookup yields CDR1 MDHEN and CDR2 SYDVKM. With 5 bases removed from V and 4 bases from J, the gap between germline ends came to 15 bases. CDR3 DNA sequence: TGTGCCAGCAGTACACAGGGTTCTCAGTACGAGCAGTACTTC. Translating gives CASSTQGSQYEQYF.

This clone was seen only a few times. This chain joins TRBV6-5 and TRBJ1-2; 7 positions match TRBD1. The trim removed 4 bases at V and 4 bases at J, leaving 12 bases unmatched. Germline CDR1 is MNHEY and CDR2 is SVGAGI. CDR3 size: 16 residues. CDR3 sequence reads: CASSFGEGASPYGYTF. CDR3 coding DNA: TGTGCCAGCAGTTTCGGCGAGGGGGCCTCTCCCTATGGCTACACCTTC.

This chain links TRBV30 with TRBJ1-2, with 7 bases that match TRBD1. The CDR3 loop spans 13 amino acids. With V trimmed by 2 bases and J by 8 bases, 8 bases remained unmatched. Looked up from germline, CDR1 is GTSNPN and CDR2 is SVGIG (reference sequence). CDR3 sequence: CAWSKGASQGYTF. The CDR3, as DNA: TGTGCCTGGAGTAAGGGGGCCTCTCAAGGCTACACCTTC.

The chain is built from TRBV18 and TRBJ2-5, with D unresolved. Germline V gives CDR1 KGHSH, CDR2 LQKENI. Trimming stripped 7 bases from V and 1 base from J, with 7 bases between. The CDR3 extends over 12 amino acids. Here the CDR3 reads CASWNSQETQYF. The CDR3 DNA reads as TGTGCCAGCTGGAACAGCCAAGAGACCCAGTACTTC. Full variable domain (rest looked up from reference TRBV18 and TRBJ2-5): NAGVMQNPRHLVRRRGQEARLRCSPMKGHSHVYWYRQLPEEGLKFMVYLQKENIIDESGMPKERFSAEFPKEGPSILRIQQVVRGDSAAYFCASWNSQETQYFGPGTRLLVL.

This clone was picked up a small number of times. V gene TRBV13 combines with J gene TRBJ2-4; TRBD2 matches 7 bases. The V segment lost 2 bases and the J segment 7 bases; nucleotides outside the gene matches: 2. Germline CDR1 reads PRHDT; CDR2 reads FYEKMQ (reference sequence). CDR3 length: 13 amino acids. In nucleotides, the CDR3 is TGTGCCAGCAGCTTAAGCGGGGCCAACATTCAGTACTTC. Its translation: CASSLSGANIQYF.